The clone carrying this T cell receptor beta chain was seen only a few times. The CDR3 is 15 residues long. V shed 6 bases, J shed 3 bases, and the junction held 8 bases outside the gene matches. The germline CDR1 and CDR2 sequences are MDHEN and SYDVKM. The data originate from a study of beta chain features in type 1 diabetes. Every isolated RNA sample was fully reverse transcribed, so sequencing captured expressed TCRB transcripts. Sequencing was performed with immunoSEQ multiplex PCR; in TCRdb, only in-frame clones are kept and a portion is missing. The data hold fewer than 400,000 clones, with approximately 8.2% observed a single time.

The sample consisted of central memory CD4+ T cells from blood. The receptor's source is a woman aged 18-29 years in good health. This rearrangement joins TRBV28 to TRBJ2-7; 10 nucleotides agree with TRBD2. CDR3 DNA sequence: TGTGCCAGCAGAAACAGCGGGAGGGGAAGCTACGAGCAGTACTTC. Translating it yields CASRNSGRGSYEQYF.